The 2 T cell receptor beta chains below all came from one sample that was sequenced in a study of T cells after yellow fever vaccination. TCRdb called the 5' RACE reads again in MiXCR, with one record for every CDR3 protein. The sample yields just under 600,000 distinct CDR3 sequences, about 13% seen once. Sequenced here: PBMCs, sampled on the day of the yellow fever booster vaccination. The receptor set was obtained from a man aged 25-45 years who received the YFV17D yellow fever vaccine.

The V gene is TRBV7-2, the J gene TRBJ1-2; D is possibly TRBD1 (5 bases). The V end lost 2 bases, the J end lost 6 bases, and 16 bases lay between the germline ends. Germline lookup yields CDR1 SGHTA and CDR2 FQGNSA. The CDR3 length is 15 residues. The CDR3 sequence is CASSLFIEGSDGYTF. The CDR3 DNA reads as TGTGCCAGCAGCTTATTCATTGAGGGGTCAGATGGCTACACCTTC.

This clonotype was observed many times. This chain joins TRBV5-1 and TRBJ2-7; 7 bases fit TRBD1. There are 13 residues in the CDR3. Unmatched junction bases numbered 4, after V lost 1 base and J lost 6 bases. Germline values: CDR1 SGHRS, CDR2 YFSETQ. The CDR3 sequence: CASSLLTGTEQYF. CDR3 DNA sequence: TGCGCCAGCAGCTTGCTGACAGGGACCGAGCAGTACTTC.